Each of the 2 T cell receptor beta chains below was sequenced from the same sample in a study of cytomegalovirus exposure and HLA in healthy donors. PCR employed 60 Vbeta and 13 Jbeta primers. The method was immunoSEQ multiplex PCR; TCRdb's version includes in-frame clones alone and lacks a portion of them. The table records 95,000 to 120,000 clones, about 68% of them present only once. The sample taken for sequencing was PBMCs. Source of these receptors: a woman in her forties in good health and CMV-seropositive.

The CDR3 DNA follows: TGTGCCAGCAGCTTTGCATCGGCAGATACGCAGTATTTT. It codes for CASSFASADTQYF. The J gene is TRBJ2-3, the V gene TRBV11-3, with unresolved D. From germline, CDR1 is SGHNT and CDR2 YENEEA. The CDR3 totals 13 residues. Trimming cost V 3 bases and J 4 bases, with 8 bases left between them.

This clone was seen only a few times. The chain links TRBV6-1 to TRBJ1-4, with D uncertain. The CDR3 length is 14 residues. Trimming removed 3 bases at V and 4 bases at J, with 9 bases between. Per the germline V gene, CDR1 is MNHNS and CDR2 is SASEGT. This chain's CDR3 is CASSDFTGNEKLFF. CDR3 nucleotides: TGTGCCAGCAGTGACTTTACCGGTAATGAAAAACTGTTTTTT.